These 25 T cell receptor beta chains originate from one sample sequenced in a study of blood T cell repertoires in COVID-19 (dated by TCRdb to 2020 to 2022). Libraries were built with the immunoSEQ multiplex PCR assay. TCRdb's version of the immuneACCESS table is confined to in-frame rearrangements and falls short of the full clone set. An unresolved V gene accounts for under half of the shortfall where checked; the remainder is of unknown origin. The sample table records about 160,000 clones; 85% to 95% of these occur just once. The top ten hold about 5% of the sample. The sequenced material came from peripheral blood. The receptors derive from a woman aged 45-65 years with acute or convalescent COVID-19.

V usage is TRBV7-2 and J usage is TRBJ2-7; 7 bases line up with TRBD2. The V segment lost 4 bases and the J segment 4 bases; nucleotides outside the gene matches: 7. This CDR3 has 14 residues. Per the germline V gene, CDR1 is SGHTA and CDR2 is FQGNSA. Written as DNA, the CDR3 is TGTGCCAGCAGCTCGGCGGGAGCGTCGTACGAGCAGTACTTC. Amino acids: CASSSAGASYEQYF.

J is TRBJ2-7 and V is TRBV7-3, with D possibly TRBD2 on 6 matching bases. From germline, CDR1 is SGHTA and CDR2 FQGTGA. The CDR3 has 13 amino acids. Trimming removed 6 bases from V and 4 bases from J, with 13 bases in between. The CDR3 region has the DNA TGTGCCAGCAGTCACGGCGCGGGGTACGAGCAGTACTTC. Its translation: CASSHGAGYEQYF.

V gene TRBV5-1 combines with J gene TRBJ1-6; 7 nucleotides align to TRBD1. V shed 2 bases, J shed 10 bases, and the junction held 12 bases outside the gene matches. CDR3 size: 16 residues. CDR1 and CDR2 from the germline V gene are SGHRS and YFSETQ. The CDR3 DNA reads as TGCGCCAGCAGCTTACAACCGGACAGGCCCAGGTCACCCCTCCACTTT. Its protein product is CASSLQPDRPRSPLHF.

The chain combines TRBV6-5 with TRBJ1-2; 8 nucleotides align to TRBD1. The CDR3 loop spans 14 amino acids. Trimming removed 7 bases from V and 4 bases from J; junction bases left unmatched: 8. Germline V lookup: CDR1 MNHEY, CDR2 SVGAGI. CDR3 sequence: CASKTGTGGYGYTF. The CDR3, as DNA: TGTGCCAGCAAAACCGGGACAGGCGGCTATGGCTACACCTTC.

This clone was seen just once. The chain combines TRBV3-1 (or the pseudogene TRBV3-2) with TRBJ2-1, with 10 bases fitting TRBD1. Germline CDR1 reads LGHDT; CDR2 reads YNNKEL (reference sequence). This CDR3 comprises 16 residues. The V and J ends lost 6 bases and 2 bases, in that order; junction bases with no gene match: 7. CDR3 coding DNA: TGTGCCAGCAGGGACACCGGGACAGGGGCCTACAATGAGCAGTTCTTC. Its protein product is CASRDTGTGAYNEQFF.

The DNA for the CDR3 is TGTGCCAGTAAATGGGAGTATGAGCAGTTCTTC. It yields the protein CASKWEYEQFF. The V and J genes are TRBV19 and TRBJ2-1, with a weak D call TRBD2 (5 bases). CDR1 and CDR2 from the germline V gene are LNHDA and SQIVND (reference sequence). This CDR3 has 11 residues. V gave up 7 bases and J gave up 8 bases, with 9 bases separating them.

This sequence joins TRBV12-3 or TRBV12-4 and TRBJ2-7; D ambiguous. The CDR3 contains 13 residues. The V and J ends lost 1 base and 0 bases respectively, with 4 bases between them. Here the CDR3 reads CASSLDLSYEQYF. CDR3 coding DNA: TGTGCCAGCAGTTTAGATCTCTCCTACGAGCAGTACTTC.

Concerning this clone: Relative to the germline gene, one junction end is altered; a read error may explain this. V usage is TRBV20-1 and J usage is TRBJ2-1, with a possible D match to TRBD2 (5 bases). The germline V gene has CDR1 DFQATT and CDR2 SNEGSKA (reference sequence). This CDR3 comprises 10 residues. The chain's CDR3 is CSVVVGERFF. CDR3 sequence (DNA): TGCAGTGTGGTGGTTGGGGAGCGGTTCTTC.

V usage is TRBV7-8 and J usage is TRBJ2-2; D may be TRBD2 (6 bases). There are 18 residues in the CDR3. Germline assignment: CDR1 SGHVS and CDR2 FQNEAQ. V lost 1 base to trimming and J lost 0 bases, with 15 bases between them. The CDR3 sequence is CASSLEYWRTTNTGELFF. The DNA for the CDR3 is TGTGCCAGCAGCTTAGAATATTGGCGGACTACGAACACCGGGGAGCTGTTTTTT.

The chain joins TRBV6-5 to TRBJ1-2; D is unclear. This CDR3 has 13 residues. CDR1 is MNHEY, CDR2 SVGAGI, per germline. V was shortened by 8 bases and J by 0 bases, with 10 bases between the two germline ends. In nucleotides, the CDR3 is TGTGCCAGCGTTGTGGCGGCTAACTATGGCTACACCTTC. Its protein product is CASVVAANYGYTF.

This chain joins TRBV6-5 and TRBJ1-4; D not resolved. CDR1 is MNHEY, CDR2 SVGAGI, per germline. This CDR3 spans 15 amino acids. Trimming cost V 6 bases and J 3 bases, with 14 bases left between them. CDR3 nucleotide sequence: TGTGCCAGCAGCCCGGGGTTCGCGGCTAATGAAAAACTGTTTTTT. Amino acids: CASSPGFAANEKLFF.

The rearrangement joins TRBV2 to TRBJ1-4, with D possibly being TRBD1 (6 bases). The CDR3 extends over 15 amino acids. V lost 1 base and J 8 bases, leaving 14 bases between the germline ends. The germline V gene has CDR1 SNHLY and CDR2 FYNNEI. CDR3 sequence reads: CASSEGASRGEKLFF. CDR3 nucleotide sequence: TGTGCCAGCAGTGAAGGAGCATCTAGGGGGGAAAAACTGTTTTTT. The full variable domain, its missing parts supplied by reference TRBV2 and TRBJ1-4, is EPEVTQTPSHQVTQMGQEVILRCVPISNHLYFYWYRQILGQKVEFLVSFYNNEISEKSEIFDDQFSVERPDGSNFTLKIRSTKLEDSAMYFCASSEGASRGEKLFFGSGTQLSVL.

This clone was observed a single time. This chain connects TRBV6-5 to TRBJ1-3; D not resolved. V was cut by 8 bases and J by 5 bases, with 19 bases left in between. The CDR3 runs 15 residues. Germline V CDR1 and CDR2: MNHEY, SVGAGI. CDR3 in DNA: TGTGCCAGCGGTCCCCAAGTCGCGCTGAGAAACACCATATATTTT. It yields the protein CASGPQVALRNTIYF.

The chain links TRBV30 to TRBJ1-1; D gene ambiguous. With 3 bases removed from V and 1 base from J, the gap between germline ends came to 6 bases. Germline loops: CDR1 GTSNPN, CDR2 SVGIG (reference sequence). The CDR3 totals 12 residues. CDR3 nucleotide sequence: TGTGCCTGGAGCAGACAGAACACTGAAGCTTTCTTT. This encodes CAWSRQNTEAFF.

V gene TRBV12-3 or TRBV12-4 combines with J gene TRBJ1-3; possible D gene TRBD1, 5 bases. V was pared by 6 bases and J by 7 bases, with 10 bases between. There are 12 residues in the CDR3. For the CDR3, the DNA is TGTGCCAGCAGCATTCAGGGTAACACCATATATTTT. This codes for CASSIQGNTIYF.

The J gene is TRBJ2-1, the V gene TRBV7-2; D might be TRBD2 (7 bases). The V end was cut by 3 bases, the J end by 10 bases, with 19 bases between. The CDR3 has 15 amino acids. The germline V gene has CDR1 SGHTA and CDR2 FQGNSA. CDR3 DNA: TGTGCCAGCAGCTTGGGAGGGGGGGCCTATCCCGAGCAGTTCTTC. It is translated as CASSLGGGAYPEQFF.

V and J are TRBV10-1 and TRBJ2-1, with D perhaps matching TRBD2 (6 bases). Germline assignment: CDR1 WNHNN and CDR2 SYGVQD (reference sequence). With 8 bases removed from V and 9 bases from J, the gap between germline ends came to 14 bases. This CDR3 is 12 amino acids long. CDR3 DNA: TGCGCCAGCTCCGGGGGAGCAGGTGAGCAGTTCTTC. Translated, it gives CASSGGAGEQFF.

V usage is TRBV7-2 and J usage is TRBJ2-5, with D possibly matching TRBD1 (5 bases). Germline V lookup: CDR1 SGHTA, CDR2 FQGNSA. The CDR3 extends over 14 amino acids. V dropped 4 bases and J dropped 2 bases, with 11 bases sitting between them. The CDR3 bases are TGTGCCAGCAGCTCTCGACAGATTCAAGAGACCCAGTACTTC. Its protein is CASSSRQIQETQYF.

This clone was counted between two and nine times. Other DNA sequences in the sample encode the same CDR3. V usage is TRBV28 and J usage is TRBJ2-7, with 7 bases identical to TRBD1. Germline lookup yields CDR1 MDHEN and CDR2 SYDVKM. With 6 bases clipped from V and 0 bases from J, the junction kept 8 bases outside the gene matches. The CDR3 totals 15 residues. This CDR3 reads CASSQPGTASYEQYF. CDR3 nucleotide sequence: TGTGCCAGCAGCCAACCCGGGACAGCCTCCTACGAGCAGTACTTC.

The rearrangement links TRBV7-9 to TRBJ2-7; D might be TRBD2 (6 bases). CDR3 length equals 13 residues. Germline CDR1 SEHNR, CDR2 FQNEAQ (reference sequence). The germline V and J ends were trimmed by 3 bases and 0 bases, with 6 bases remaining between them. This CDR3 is CASSLDYSYEQYF. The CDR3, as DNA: TGTGCCAGCAGCTTGGACTACTCCTACGAGCAGTACTTC. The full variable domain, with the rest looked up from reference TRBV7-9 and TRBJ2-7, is DTGVSQNPRHKITKRGQNVTFRCDPISEHNRLYWYRQTLGQGPEFLTYFQNEAQLEKSRLLSDRFSAERPKGSFSTLEIQRTEQGDSAMYLCASSLDYSYEQYFGPGTRLTVT.

The CDR3 nucleotides read TGTGCCAGCATCCTGGCCAATGAGCAGTTCTTC. It yields the protein CASILANEQFF. The V gene is TRBV28, the J gene TRBJ2-1; D remains ambiguous. CDR3 length: 11 amino acids. V lost 7 bases, J lost 6 bases, and 7 bases lay in between. Germline V lookup: CDR1 MDHEN, CDR2 SYDVKM. The whole variable domain, filled in from reference TRBV28 and TRBJ2-1, reads DVKVTQSSRYLVKRTGEKVFLECVQDMDHENMFWYRQDPGLGLRLIYFSYDVKMKEKGDIPEGYSVSREKKERFSLILESASTNQTSMYLCASILANEQFFGPGTRLTVL.

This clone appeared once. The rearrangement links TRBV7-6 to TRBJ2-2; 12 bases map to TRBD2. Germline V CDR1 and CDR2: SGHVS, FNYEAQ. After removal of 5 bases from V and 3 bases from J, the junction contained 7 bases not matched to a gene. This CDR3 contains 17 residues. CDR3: CASSPTTSGSDTGELFF. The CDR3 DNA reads TGTGCCAGCAGCCCAACGACTAGCGGGAGTGACACCGGGGAGCTGTTTTTT.

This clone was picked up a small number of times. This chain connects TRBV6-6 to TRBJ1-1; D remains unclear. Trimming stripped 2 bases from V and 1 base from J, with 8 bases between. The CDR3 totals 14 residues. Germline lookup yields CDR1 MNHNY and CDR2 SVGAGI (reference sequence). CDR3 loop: CASSYAEPNTEAFF. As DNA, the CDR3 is TGTGCCAGCAGTTACGCAGAACCGAACACTGAAGCTTTCTTT.

This CDR3 reads CASSLVGTSGYDEQFF. In nucleotides, the CDR3 is TGTGCCAGCAGCTTAGTAGGGACTAGCGGGTATGATGAGCAGTTCTTC. The chain carries TRBV7-9 and TRBJ2-1; 12 bases map to TRBD2. The germline gives CDR1 SEHNR, CDR2 FQNEAQ (reference sequence). This CDR3 comprises 16 residues. Trimming removed 1 base from V and 8 bases from J; junction bases left unmatched: 6.

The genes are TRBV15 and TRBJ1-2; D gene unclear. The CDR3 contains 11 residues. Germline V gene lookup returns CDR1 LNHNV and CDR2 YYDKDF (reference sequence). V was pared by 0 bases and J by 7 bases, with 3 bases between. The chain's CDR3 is CATSRDSGYTF. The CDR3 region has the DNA TGTGCCACCAGCAGAGATAGTGGCTACACCTTC.